The T cell receptor beta chain described here comes from a study of technical replicates of blood from several donors. TCRdb's copy holds only in-frame clones and misses some; the assay was immunoSEQ multiplex PCR. The sample consists of tens of thousands of clones, 90% of them appearing once. The germline V gene encodes CDR1 GTSNPN and CDR2 SVGIG (reference sequence). This CDR3 region has 12 residues. The germline V and J ends were trimmed by 2 bases and 5 bases, with 10 bases remaining between them. This clone was picked up a small number of times. What was sequenced was PBMCs. The TCR sequence derives from a human donor in good health. Some clones in this sample may be carry-over from other donors' samples. The genes are TRBV30 and TRBJ2-7; possibly TRBD1 for D (6 bases). In DNA form, the CDR3 reads TGTGCCTGGAGTTGGGGGACACACGAGCAGTACTTC. This sequence encodes CAWSWGTHEQYF. Together with reference TRBV30 and TRBJ2-7, the CDR3 gives the full variable domain: SQTIHQWPATLVQPVGSPLSLECTVEGTSNPNLYWYRQAAGRGLQLLFYSVGIGQISSEVPQNLSASRPQDRQFILSSKKLLLSDSGFYLCAWSWGTHEQYFGPGTRLTVT.